This T cell receptor beta chain was recovered during a study of vaccination effects on CD4 cells after COVID-19 (dated by TCRdb to 2021 to 2024). Notes on the research overall: Post-vaccine samples across the study were collected a median of 72 days after the second dose, with a range of 14 to 241. SARS-CoV-2 spike-specific CD4+ TCR repertoires were compared before and after mRNA vaccination in COVID-19 convalescent patients and in infection-naive vaccine recipients. A total of 9 to 11 COVID-19 convalescent patients and a handful of SARS-CoV-2-naive healthy vaccine recipients were included in the full study. Cultures from other donors in the study were sequenced using the Oncomine TCR Beta short-read assay on an Illumina iSeq 100.

Notes on this clone: Its antigen specificity is not known. No per-base quality is available; no much larger clone lies one base away.

In the ViraFEST assay, PBMC were stimulated with viral peptide pools, and antigen-specific CD4+ T cell clonotypes were then identified by expansion using TCR sequencing. After less than 13 days of culture, CD4+ T cells were isolated with the EasySep CD4+ T cell isolation kit. Each participant got two doses of an mRNA SARS-CoV-2 vaccine, either BNT162b2 or mRNA-1273. The absence of prior SARS-CoV-2 infection in healthy vaccine recipients was confirmed by negative nucleocapsid antibodies before and after vaccination. Each well held some 1.9 million PBMC cultured in IMDM containing about 5.5% human AB serum, about 10 IU/ml IL-2 and gentamicin, along with roughly 10 ug/ml peptides. On days 3 and 7, half of the culture medium was replaced with fresh IL-2-containing medium. Unless noted otherwise, every peptide stimulation condition was cultured in triplicate wells. PBMC were separated from whole blood using Ficoll-Paque Plus gradient centrifugation and were then either cryopreserved at -140C or used fresh. The overlapping peptide pools covered the spike proteins of SARS-CoV-2 and of the common cold coronaviruses HCoV-NL63, HCoV-OC43 and HCoV-229E. Genomic DNA was extracted from cultured CD4+ T cells with the QIAamp micro DNA kit.

V and J are truncated by 4 bases and 0 bases respectively, leaving an intervening sequence of 10 bases. CDR1 and CDR2, per the germline V gene, are MGHDK and SYGVNS. The CDR3 sequence holds 15 residues, the cysteine and phenylalanine included. The kept DNA is CDR3 alone, 45 bases in frame from the first base. On the study overall, not on this receptor specifically: In healthy vaccine recipients, vaccine-induced clones were almost all SARS-CoV-2 mono-reactive, with only 1 of 255 cross-reactive with common cold coronaviruses. Marked clonal contraction was observed in both infection-induced and vaccine-induced clones at late post-vaccination timepoints, consistent with waning T cell responses. The study was limited by a small number of convalescent patients and lacked early post-infection timepoints.

Libraries were constructed by the immunoSEQ multiplex PCR assay. DNA from the cultured and isolated CD4+ T cells underwent TCR beta CDR3 sequencing. Concerning the study's data processing: Non-productive TCR sequences were removed, reads were trimmed to the CDR3 region, and CDR3s of at least 7 amino acids were retained. The MANAFEST web app was used to identify antigen-specific clonotypes by comparing expansion in peptide wells with expansion in reference cultures. Positive clones required FDR<0.05 expansion versus reference and all other wells, odds ratio above 5, and frequency above 0.1% in two replicate wells. A clonotype was called cross-reactive if it was significantly expanded both in SARS-CoV-2 spike wells and in at least one common cold coronavirus spike condition. CDR3 similarity was assessed by Levenshtein distance using the stringdist R package, and unrooted trees were constructed with ape in R 3.6.1. Entries here come from immuneACCESS through TCRdb and include only in-frame sequences with V and J called. Some clones fail to appear in such tables; in the studies checked, an unresolved V gene covers under half of the shortfall, and the cause of the remainder is unknown. V, J and clone size derive from that table, while D and trimming were established from the DNA sequence. In this sample the table shows 20,000 to 25,000 clones, roughly 79% of which occur a single time. The top ten constitute about 5.3% of the sample.

The chain employs TRBV25-1 and TRBJ1-5; the D gene is unclear. The sequence came from a human donor who received a COVID-19 vaccine. Some clones in this sample may be carry-over from other donors' samples. The sequencing here drew on CD4+ T cells from PBMCs cultured with SARS-CoV-2 spike peptides, taken after COVID-19 vaccination. The label giving this sample's cell subset or site can be read as: SARS-CoV-2 spike overlapping peptide pool stimulation. For the CDR3, the sequence is CASSATGYSNQPQHF. The nucleotides are TGTGCCAGCAGTGCTACGGGGTATAGCAATCAGCCCCAGCATTTT.